This TCR beta chain was documented in a study of a mutant IDH1 vaccine in newly diagnosed glioma. A few counts support this clone. Its matching antigen is unknown. Time point here: week 11, during vaccination. It was 300 ug of mutant IDH1 20-mer peptide that made up each vaccine dose, given with topical imiquimod. The germline V gene encodes CDR1 LNHDA and CDR2 SQIVND (reference sequence). The CDR3 extends over 15 amino acids. V was clipped by 5 bases and J by 0 bases; unmatched bases: 6. Notes on the study in general: Alterations occurring in top peripheral T cell clonotypes seemed unrelated to pseudoprogression.

The repertoire was sequenced with immunoSEQ multiplex PCR; TCRdb's copy has only in-frame clones and lacks some. Among some 120,000 clones listed, about four fifths were seen once. The V and J genes are TRBV19 and TRBJ2-7; 8 nucleotides line up with TRBD1. The sequence derives from a man aged 40-49 years with glioma. The sample was PBMCs, taken from a glioma patient whose treatment included an IDH1 peptide vaccine. CDR3 nucleotides: TGTGCCAGTAGTTCTGACAGGGGAAGCTCCTACGAGCAGTACTTC. The encoded protein is CASSSDRGSSYEQYF.